The source of this T cell receptor beta chain is a study of blood T cells in healthy people across ages. The authors ran a second PCR of 7 to 11 cycles using a sample-barcoded 5' primer and a J-beta primer mix. TCRdb independently ran MiXCR on the 5' RACE reads; one entry per CDR3 protein. The table includes about 720,000 distinct CDR3 sequences, about a fifth detected once. This CDR3 contains 14 residues. Trimming shortened V by 5 bases and J by 3 bases, and 11 bases separated the two germline ends. Germline CDR1 SGHTA, CDR2 FQGNSA. This TCR came from a man in his 70s in good health. Sample: blood. The chain has TRBV7-2 and TRBJ1-5; D ambiguous. Written as DNA, the CDR3 is TGTGCCAGCAGCCCGCGGGATTTCAATCAGCCCCAGCATTTT. Protein: CASSPRDFNQPQHF.